These 22 T cell receptor beta chains share one sample of origin, sequenced in a study of radiotherapy plus CTLA-4 blockade in lung cancer. Some clones are missing from TCRdb's copy, which holds only in-frame ones; the method was immunoSEQ multiplex PCR. Here the sample spans 75,000 to 100,000 clones, about four fifths being singletons. Specimen: peripheral blood, collected from a patient treated with radiotherapy plus ipilimumab. The origin of the receptors is a human donor with non-small cell lung cancer who had a partial response to radiotherapy plus ipilimumab. Some clones in this sample may be carry-over from other donors' samples.

The chain combines TRBV19 with TRBJ1-6; D is undetermined. The CDR3 runs 18 residues. Germline loops: CDR1 LNHDA, CDR2 SQIVND (reference sequence). Trimming pared 0 bases from V and 2 bases from J, leaving 14 bases between. In DNA, the CDR3 is TGTGCCAGTAGTATAGAAGGAGGCAGAAGGACCTATAATTCACCCCTCCACTTT. It translates to CASSIEGGRRTYNSPLHF.

The chain couples TRBV5-1 to TRBJ2-7; maybe TRBD2 (5 bases). The CDR3 totals 16 residues. Germline V gene sequence: CDR1 SGHRS, CDR2 YFSETQ. Trimming removed 5 bases from V and 0 bases from J, with 18 bases in between. CDR3 DNA: TGCGCCAGCAGGCCCCAGTCCATTGGGAGCTCCTACGAGCAGTACTTC. Protein: CASRPQSIGSSYEQYF.

The chain uses TRBV2 and TRBJ2-7; TRBD2 is a possible D gene (6 bases). The CDR3 sequence is 13 residues long. Germline values: CDR1 SNHLY, CDR2 FYNNEI. Deletions cut 3 bases from V and 6 bases from J, with 12 bases between. In DNA form, the CDR3 reads TGTGCCAGCAGTGATGGTCAGGGAGGCGAGCAGTACTTC. Amino acids: CASSDGQGGEQYF.

The rearrangement joins TRBV7-3 to TRBJ1-2; 7 bases are a match to TRBD1. CDR1 is SGHTA, CDR2 FQGTGA, per germline. CDR3 length: 14 residues. V lost 3 bases to trimming and J lost 5 bases; unmatched junction nucleotides: 6. CDR3 in DNA: TGTGCCAGCAGCTTGGGCAGGGGGGAATATGGCTACACCTTC. Its translation is CASSLGRGEYGYTF.

This clone was observed a few times. The rearrangement links TRBV19 to TRBJ1-5; D may be TRBD1 (5 bases). CDR1 and CDR2 (germline): LNHDA, SQIVND (reference sequence). This CDR3 is 15 amino acids long. Trimming stripped 4 bases from V and 0 bases from J, with 10 bases between. CDR3 coding DNA: TGTGCCAGTAGTAGTGGGGGGGTTAGCAATCAGCCCCAGCATTTT. Protein: CASSSGGVSNQPQHF.

The chain has TRBV11-2 and TRBJ2-4, with 8 positions matching TRBD1. V dropped 5 bases and J dropped 8; count of bases not matched to a gene: 14. This CDR3 is 16 amino acids long. Germline V gives CDR1 SGHAT, CDR2 FQNNGV. The CDR3 region is CASSASGGFEGDIQYF. CDR3 nucleotide sequence: TGTGCCAGCAGCGCGTCAGGGGGCTTTGAGGGAGACATTCAGTACTTC.

This clone came up once. V and J are TRBV23-1 and TRBJ2-4, with unresolved D. Being an ORF, TRBV23-1 has a function that is uncertain. There are 17 residues in the CDR3. With 0 bases removed from V and 0 bases from J, the gap between germline ends came to 12 bases. The CDR3 loop reads CASSQSTEALAKNIQYF. The CDR3 nucleotides are TGCGCCAGCAGTCAATCAACCGAGGCTCTAGCCAAAAACATTCAGTACTTC.

V usage is TRBV7-8 and J usage is TRBJ2-7, with 7 bases fitting TRBD2. This CDR3 comprises 17 residues. J was trimmed by 0 bases and V by 8 bases; bases with no gene match: 16. The V gene's germline CDR1 is SGHVS and CDR2 FQNEAQ. For the CDR3, the DNA is TGTGCCAGCCAGAGTCGGGCAGCGGGACCGAGCTCCTACGAGCAGTACTTC. Protein sequence: CASQSRAAGPSSYEQYF.

The chain couples TRBV7-3 to TRBJ2-5, with TRBD1 matching 10 bases. Per the germline V gene, CDR1 is SGHTA and CDR2 is FQGTGA. Trimming took 4 bases from V and 4 from J; bases not matched to a gene: 0. The CDR3 has 13 residues. For the CDR3, the DNA is TGTGCCAGCAGCTGGACAGGGGGAGAGACCCAGTACTTC. Translated, it gives CASSWTGGETQYF.

This clone was counted ten times or more. CDR3 in amino acids: CATSKPRDMGQGELFF. CDR3 sequence (DNA): TGTGCCACCAGCAAACCCCGGGACATGGGTCAGGGGGAACTGTTTTTT. V usage is TRBV15 and J usage is TRBJ1-4, with 7 bases aligning to TRBD1. The CDR3 runs 16 residues. The junction had 17 bases not matched to a gene; V was cut back by 4 bases and J by 12 bases. The germline V gene encodes CDR1 LNHNV and CDR2 YYDKDF (reference sequence).

The chain joins TRBV28 to TRBJ1-5; D remains ambiguous. The CDR3 length is 18 residues. V was pared by 1 base and J by 5 bases, with 21 bases between. Per germline, CDR1 MDHEN and CDR2 SYDVKM. The CDR3 sequence is CASSLSPGLGSLDQPQHF. CDR3 nucleotide sequence: TGTGCCAGCAGTTTATCCCCCGGCCTCGGGAGCCTGGATCAGCCCCAGCATTTT. Drawing the rest from reference TRBV28 and TRBJ1-5, the complete variable domain is DVKVTQSSRYLVKRTGEKVFLECVQDMDHENMFWYRQDPGLGLRLIYFSYDVKMKEKGDIPEGYSVSREKKERFSLILESASTNQTSMYLCASSLSPGLGSLDQPQHFGDGTRLSIL.

The V gene is TRBV5-1, the J gene TRBJ2-1; 11 bases match TRBD1. The V gene's germline CDR1 is SGHRS and CDR2 YFSETQ. The CDR3 has 14 residues. Losses at the gene ends were 8 bases for V and 6 bases for J; bases not matched to a gene: 7. This CDR3 is CASTRDRGVNEQFF. The CDR3 DNA reads as TGCGCCAGTACTCGGGACAGGGGGGTCAATGAGCAGTTCTTC.

The J gene is TRBJ2-5, the V gene TRBV6-5; tentatively, D is TRBD2 (6 bases). CDR1 is MNHEY and CDR2 is SVGAGI in the germline V gene. The CDR3 length is 14 residues. Trimming shortened V by 6 bases and J by 5 bases, and 16 bases separated the two germline ends. The CDR3 spells CASRPTRNGETQYF. The CDR3 nucleotides are TGTGCCAGCAGGCCGACTAGGAACGGGGAGACCCAGTACTTC.

This clone was counted between two and nine times. The chain couples TRBV14 to TRBJ2-7; 8 bases align to TRBD1. CDR1 is SGHDN, CDR2 FVKESK, per germline. V was pared by 1 base and J by 3 bases, with 11 bases of the junction left unmatched. The CDR3 consists of 17 residues. The CDR3 DNA is TGTGCCAGCAGCCAAGGTGGCGGACAGGGCCCCTTCTACGAGCAGTACTTC. It encodes CASSQGGGQGPFYEQYF.

This clone has only a few counts. The chain is built from TRBV4-1 and TRBJ1-6; the D gene is possibly TRBD1 (6 bases). Trimming shortened V by 1 base and J by 5 bases, and 6 bases separated the two germline ends. The length of the CDR3 is 14 residues. Germline CDR1 is MGHRA and CDR2 is YSYEKL. The CDR3 DNA follows: TGCGCCAGCAGCCAAGGACAGGATAATTCACCCCTCCACTTT. Its protein is CASSQGQDNSPLHF.

V usage is TRBV7-8 and J usage is TRBJ2-3; unclear D gene. Germline CDR1 and CDR2: SGHVS and FQNEAQ. There are 15 residues in the CDR3. Trimming cost V 1 base and J 3 bases, with 11 bases left between them. CDR3 DNA: TGTGCCAGCAGCTTAGGTGTACTAAAGACAGATACGCAGTATTTT. This translates into CASSLGVLKTDTQYF. Full variable domain (remainder filled in from reference TRBV7-8 and TRBJ2-3): GAGVSQSPRYKVAKRGQDVALRCDPISGHVSLFWYQQALGQGPEFLTYFQNEAQLDKSGLPSDRFFAERPEGSVSTLKIQRTQQEDSAVYLCASSLGVLKTDTQYFGPGTRLTVL.

This chain joins TRBV10-3 and TRBJ1-6, with 8 bases matching TRBD1. After removal of 2 bases from V and 10 bases from J, the junction contained 4 bases not matched to a gene. This CDR3 region has 14 residues. Germline values: CDR1 ENHRY, CDR2 SYGVKD. CDR3 sequence reads: CAISEGQGNSPLHF. Written as DNA, the CDR3 is TGTGCCATCAGTGAGGGACAGGGTAACTCACCCCTCCACTTT.

The chain couples TRBV28 to TRBJ2-7; 7 bases fit TRBD1. This CDR3 is 14 amino acids long. V shed 5 bases and J 2 bases; nucleotides not matched to a gene: 6. CDR1 is MDHEN, CDR2 SYDVKM, per germline. The CDR3 loop is CASSRPGTAYEQYF. The CDR3 DNA follows: TGTGCCAGCAGTCGCCCCGGGACAGCCTACGAGCAGTACTTC. Full variable domain (rest looked up from reference TRBV28 and TRBJ2-7): DVKVTQSSRYLVKRTGEKVFLECVQDMDHENMFWYRQDPGLGLRLIYFSYDVKMKEKGDIPEGYSVSREKKERFSLILESASTNQTSMYLCASSRPGTAYEQYFGPGTRLTVT.

This sequence joins TRBV5-1 and TRBJ2-5; the match to TRBD1 covers 7 bases. The J segment lost 2 bases and the V segment lost 4 bases, leaving 8 bases of the junction unmatched. The CDR3 sequence is 15 residues long. Germline V CDR1 and CDR2: SGHRS, YFSETQ. The CDR3, as DNA: TGCGCCAGCAGCCCCCTAAGACAGGGACAAGAGACCCAGTACTTC. Residues: CASSPLRQGQETQYF.

The chain carries TRBV6-1 and TRBJ1-5; possibly TRBD1 for D (6 bases). V lost 5 bases and J 7 bases, leaving 12 bases between the germline ends. The CDR3 is 13 residues long. The germline V gene has CDR1 MNHNS and CDR2 SASEGT. The CDR3 DNA reads as TGTGCCAGCAGTTGGGAGGGGGGCCAGCCCCAGCATTTT. This encodes CASSWEGGQPQHF.

The genes are TRBV9 and TRBJ1-4; 8 bases are shared with TRBD1. The CDR3 loop spans 16 amino acids. V lost 4 bases, J lost 6 bases, and 11 bases stayed unmatched. Germline V gives CDR1 SGDLS, CDR2 YYNGEE. DNA for the CDR3: TGTGCCAGCAGCATAAACGAGGACAGGGTCGATGAAAAACTGTTTTTT. Protein: CASSINEDRVDEKLFF.

The V gene is TRBV5-1, the J gene TRBJ2-5; 7 nucleotides agree with TRBD1. V gave up 4 bases and J gave up 2 bases; unmatched junction bases: 11. This CDR3 has 16 residues. Germline-derived CDR1 and CDR2 are SGHRS and YFSETQ. The CDR3: CASSKILTGSQETQYF. The CDR3 bases are TGCGCCAGCAGCAAAATTCTGACAGGGAGTCAAGAGACCCAGTACTTC.